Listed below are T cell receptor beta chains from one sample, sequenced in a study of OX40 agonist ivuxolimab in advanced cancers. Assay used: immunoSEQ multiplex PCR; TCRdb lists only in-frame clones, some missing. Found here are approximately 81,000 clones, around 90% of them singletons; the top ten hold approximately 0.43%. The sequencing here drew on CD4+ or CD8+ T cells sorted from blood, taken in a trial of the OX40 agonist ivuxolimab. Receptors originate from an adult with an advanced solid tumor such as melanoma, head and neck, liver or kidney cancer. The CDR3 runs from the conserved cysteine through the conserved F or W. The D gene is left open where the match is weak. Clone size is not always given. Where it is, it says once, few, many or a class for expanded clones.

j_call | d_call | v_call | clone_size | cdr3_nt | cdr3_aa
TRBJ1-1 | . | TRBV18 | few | TGTGCCAGCTCACCTATCGACAGGAACACTGAAGCTTTCTTT | CASSPIDRNTEAFF
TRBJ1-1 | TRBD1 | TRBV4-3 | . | TGCGCCAGCAGCCAAGATCCGGCAGGGGGTAACACTGAAGCTTTCTTT | CASSQDPAGGNTEAFF
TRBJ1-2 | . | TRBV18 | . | TGTGCCAGCTCACCAGGTCTGGGGGATTATGGCTACACCTTC | CASSPGLGDYGYTF
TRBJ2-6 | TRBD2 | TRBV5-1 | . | TGCGCCAGCAGCTTACCCGGGACTAGCGGGGCTGGGGCCAACGTCCTGACTTTC | CASSLPGTSGAGANVLTF
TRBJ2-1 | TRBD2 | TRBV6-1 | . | TGTGCCAGCAGTGTTCGGGACATAGCGGGGGTTCAAAATGAGCAGTTCTTC | CASSVRDIAGVQNEQFF
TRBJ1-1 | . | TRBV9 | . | TGTGCCAGCAGCGTAGGGACTTTAACTGAAGCTTTCTTT | CASSVGTLTEAFF
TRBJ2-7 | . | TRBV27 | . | TGTGCCAGCAGTATTTGGGGGGGACAGACCTTGCTCGAGCAGTACTTC | CASSIWGGQTLLEQYF
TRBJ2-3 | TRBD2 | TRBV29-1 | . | TGCAGCGTTCCAGGGACTAGTGGGGGGGCCGGGAGCACAGATACGCAGTATTTT | CSVPGTSGGAGSTDTQYF
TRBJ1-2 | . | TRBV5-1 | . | TGCGCCAGCAGCCCGGTAGGGGGGCCGGACTATGGCTACACCTTC | CASSPVGGPDYGYTF
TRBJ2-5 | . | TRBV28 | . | TGTGCCAGCAGTTCTCCCGTTTATGGGACCCAGTACTTC | CASSSPVYGTQYF
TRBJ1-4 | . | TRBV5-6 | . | TGTGCCAGCAGCTTAGGGGCAACTAATGAAAAACTGTTTTTT | CASSLGATNEKLFF
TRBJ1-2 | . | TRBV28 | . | TGTGCCAGCAGCTCCCCCCAAGAGGGTTGGGACTATGGCTACACCTTC | CASSSPQEGWDYGYTF
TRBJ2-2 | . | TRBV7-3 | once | TGTGCCAGCAGCTTGTCCAGGGGAGACGGGGAGCTGTTTTTT | CASSLSRGDGELFF
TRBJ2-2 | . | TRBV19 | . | TGTGCCAGTAGGGATCTGAACACCGGGGAGCTGTTTTTT | CASRDLNTGELFF
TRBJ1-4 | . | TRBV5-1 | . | TGCGCCAGCAGCCCCCAAGCAACTAATGAAAAACTGTTTTTT | CASSPQATNEKLFF
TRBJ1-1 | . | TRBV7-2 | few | TGTGCCAGCAGCTTGGACACTGAAGCTTTCTTT | CASSLDTEAFF
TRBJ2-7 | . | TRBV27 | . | TGTGCCAGCAGTTTCGACAGCTCCTACGAGCAGTACTTC | CASSFDSSYEQYF
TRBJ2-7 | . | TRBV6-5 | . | TGTGCCAGCAGGGGGAGTTACGAGCAGTACTTC | CASRGSYEQYF
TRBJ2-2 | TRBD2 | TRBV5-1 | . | TGCGCCAGCAGCTTGGGCGGGGGTCGCGCCGGGGAGCTGTTTTTT | CASSLGGGRAGELFF
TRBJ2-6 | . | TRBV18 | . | TGTGCCAGCTTTATCTCTGGGGCCAACGTCCTGACTTTC | CASFISGANVLTF
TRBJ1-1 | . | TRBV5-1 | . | TGCGCCAGCAGCTCAACAGGGATGGACACTGAAGCTTTCTTT | CASSSTGMDTEAFF
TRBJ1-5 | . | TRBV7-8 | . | TGTGCCAGCACCCTCTCCGGGGCAGATTATAGCAATCAGCCCCAGCATTTT | CASTLSGADYSNQPQHF
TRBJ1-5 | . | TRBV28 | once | TGTGCCAGCAGTTTACCCAGGACGGTTTATAGCAATCAGCCCCAGCATTTT | CASSLPRTVYSNQPQHF
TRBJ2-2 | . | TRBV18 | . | TGTGCCAGCTCACAGCGGAGGGAAACCGGGGAGCTGTTTTTT | CASSQRRETGELFF
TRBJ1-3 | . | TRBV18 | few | TGTGCCAGCTCACCAGGGACCTCTGGAAACACCATATATTTT | CASSPGTSGNTIYF
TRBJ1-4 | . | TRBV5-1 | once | TGCGCCAGCAGCTTGAACGCGCCCTTGGCTGAAAAACTGTTTTTT | CASSLNAPLAEKLFF
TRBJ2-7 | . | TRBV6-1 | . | TGTGCCAGCAGTGAAGCGCTGGGGGGATCCTACGAGCAGTACTTC | CASSEALGGSYEQYF
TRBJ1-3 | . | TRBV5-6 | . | TGTGCCAGCAGCCTAGGGTGGGTCGGCTCTGGAAACACCATATATTTT | CASSLGWVGSGNTIYF
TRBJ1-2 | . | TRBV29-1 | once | TGCAGCGACCTCAGGGCTGGCGGTGGCTACACCTTC | CSDLRAGGGYTF
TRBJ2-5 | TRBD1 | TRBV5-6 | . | TGTGCCAGCAGCTTGGCCAGGGGGGAGACCCAGTACTTC | CASSLARGETQYF
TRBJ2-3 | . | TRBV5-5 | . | TGTGCCAGCAGCCTAGGACAGCTCACAGATACGCAGTATTTT | CASSLGQLTDTQYF
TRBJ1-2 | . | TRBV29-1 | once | TGCAGCGTTTCCCCCCGGGGGGGAGGATCTGGCTATGGCTACACCTTC | CSVSPRGGGSGYGYTF
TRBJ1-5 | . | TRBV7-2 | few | TGTGCCAGCAGCTTATGGTCGGGACTTGATCAGCCCCAGCATTTT | CASSLWSGLDQPQHF
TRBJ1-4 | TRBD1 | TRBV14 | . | TGTGCCAGCAGCGGACAGGCGCCAACTAATGAAAAACTGTTTTTT | CASSGQAPTNEKLFF
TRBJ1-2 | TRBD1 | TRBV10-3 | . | TGTGCCATCAGTGGCGGGACAGGGTGGGATGGCTACACCTTC | CAISGGTGWDGYTF
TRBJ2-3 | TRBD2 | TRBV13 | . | TGTGCCAGCAGCTTAGGACTAGCGGGGGGTTCTAGCACAGATACGCAGTATTTT | CASSLGLAGGSSTDTQYF
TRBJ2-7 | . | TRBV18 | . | TGTGCCAGCTCCCAGGGGCACGGGGGCACCTACGAGCAGTACTTC | CASSQGHGGTYEQYF
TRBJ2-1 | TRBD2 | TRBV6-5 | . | TGTGCCAGCAGTTACTCGGTGCTAGCGGGGACCAATGAGCAGTTCTTC | CASSYSVLAGTNEQFF
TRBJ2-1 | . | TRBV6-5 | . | TGTGCCAGCAGTTACTCTGTGGGGGCACACAATGAGCAGTTCTTC | CASSYSVGAHNEQFF
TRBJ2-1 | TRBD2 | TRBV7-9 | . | TGTGCCAGCAGCCCCCTAGCGGAGGGCTCCGGGGATGAGCAGTTCTTC | CASSPLAEGSGDEQFF
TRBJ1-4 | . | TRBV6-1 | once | TGTGCCAGCGGATCAGGGGATTTACTGTTTTTT | CASGSGDLLFF
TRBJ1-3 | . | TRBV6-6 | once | TGTGCCATCGCTGGAAGGACAGAAGAGACCATATATTTT | CAIAGRTEETIYF
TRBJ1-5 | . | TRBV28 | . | TGTGCCAGCAGTTTAGGTGGCCAGAAATTACCTAATCAGCCCCAGCATTTT | CASSLGGQKLPNQPQHF
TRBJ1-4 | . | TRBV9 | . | TGTGCCAGCAGCGTAGCGTGGGGGTCAACTAATGAAAAACTGTTTTTT | CASSVAWGSTNEKLFF
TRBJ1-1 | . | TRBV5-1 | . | TGCGCCAGCAGCGGAGGGTCGGGGGAGGCCATTAATGAAGCTTTCTTT | CASSGGSGEAINEAFF
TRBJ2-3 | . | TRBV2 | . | TGTGCCAGCAGTGGGCGGATTAGAACAGATACGCAGTATTTT | CASSGRIRTDTQYF
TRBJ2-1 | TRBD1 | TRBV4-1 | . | TGCGCCAGCAGCCAACCTACACGGGACAGGGGGAATGAGCAGTTCTTC | CASSQPTRDRGNEQFF
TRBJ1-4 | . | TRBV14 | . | TGTGCCAGCAGCCTAAACAGGGTCGAAAAACTGTTTTTT | CASSLNRVEKLFF
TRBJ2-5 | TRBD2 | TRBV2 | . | TGTGCCAGCAGCCCCCCAGCGGGGGCCCAAGAGACCCAGTACTTC | CASSPPAGAQETQYF
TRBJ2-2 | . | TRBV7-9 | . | TGTGCCAGTACCCCGCAGACCGGGGAGCTGTTTTTT | CASTPQTGELFF
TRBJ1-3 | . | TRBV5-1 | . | TGCGCCAGCAGCGCATCGGGGTCTGGAAACACCATATATTTT | CASSASGSGNTIYF
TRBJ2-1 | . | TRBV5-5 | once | TGTGCCAGCAGCCCTTGGTTACAGGGAGAGTTCTTC | CASSPWLQGEFF